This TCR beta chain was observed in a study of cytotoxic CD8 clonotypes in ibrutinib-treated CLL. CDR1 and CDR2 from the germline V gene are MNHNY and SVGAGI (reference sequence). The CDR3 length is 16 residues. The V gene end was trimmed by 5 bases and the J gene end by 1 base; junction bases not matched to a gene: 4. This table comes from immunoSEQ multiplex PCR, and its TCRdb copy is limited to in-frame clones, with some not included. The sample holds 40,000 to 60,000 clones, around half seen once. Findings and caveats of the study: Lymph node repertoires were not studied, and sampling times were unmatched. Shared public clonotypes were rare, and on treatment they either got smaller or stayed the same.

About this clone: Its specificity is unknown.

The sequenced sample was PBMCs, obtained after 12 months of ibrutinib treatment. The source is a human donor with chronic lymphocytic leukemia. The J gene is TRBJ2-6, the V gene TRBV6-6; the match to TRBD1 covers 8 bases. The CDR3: CASSPGTGSGANVLTF. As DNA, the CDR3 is TGTGCCAGCAGTCCCGGGACAGGTTCTGGGGCCAACGTCCTGACTTTC.